Presented here are 7 T cell receptor beta chains from one specimen sequenced in a study of blood T cell repertoires in COVID-19. Produced via immunoSEQ multiplex PCR; TCRdb's table is partial and in-frame only. The sample carries about 160,000 clones, 85% to 95% recorded once. The specimen sequenced was peripheral blood. The receptors were sampled from a man over 45 with acute or convalescent COVID-19.

This clone was seen only once. CDR3 DNA sequence: TGTGCCAGCAGCCCCGGAGGGTGGGAGACCCAGTACTTC. Protein sequence: CASSPGGWETQYF. The rearrangement uses TRBV7-6 and TRBJ2-5, with a possible D match to TRBD2 (6 bases). V lost 5 bases to trimming and J lost 5 bases, with 12 bases between them. The germline V gene has CDR1 SGHVS and CDR2 FNYEAQ. The CDR3 has 13 residues.

This clone was detected once. The chain recombines TRBV30 with TRBJ2-3, with 8 bases aligning to TRBD2. CDR1 and CDR2 from the germline V gene are GTSNPN and SVGIG (reference sequence). The CDR3 contains 14 residues. J lost 1 base, V lost 3 bases, and 3 bases had no gene match. CDR3 in DNA: TGTGCCTGGAGAGAAGCGGGAGGCACAGATACGCAGTATTTT. Translated, it gives CAWREAGGTDTQYF.

This clone has only a few counts. The CDR3 DNA reads TGCGCCAGCAGCTTGTACGGGGGAGAACTGAACACTGAAGCTTTCTTT. Translation gives CASSLYGGELNTEAFF. This rearrangement joins TRBV5-1 to TRBJ1-1; the D gene is possibly TRBD1 (5 bases). The CDR3 covers 16 residues. The germline V gene encodes CDR1 SGHRS and CDR2 YFSETQ. V lost 1 base, J lost 0 bases, and 13 bases lay in between.

Note on this clone: The same CDR3 also results from other DNA sequences found in this sample. The rearrangement links TRBV27 to TRBJ1-2; D possibly corresponds to TRBD1 (6 bases). The CDR3 runs to 14 residues. The germline CDR1 and CDR2 sequences are MNHEY and SMNVEV (reference sequence). V shed 5 bases and J shed 2 bases, with 12 bases lying between them. This chain's CDR3 is CASSPRGGNYGYTF. The CDR3 DNA is TGTGCCAGCAGTCCCAGGGGTGGGAACTATGGCTACACCTTC.

This clone came up once. The chain recombines TRBV2 with TRBJ2-7; TRBD1 is a possible D gene (5 bases). Germline loops: CDR1 SNHLY, CDR2 FYNNEI. The CDR3 totals 12 residues. Trimming took 4 bases from V and 7 from J, leaving 11 bases between them. In DNA, the CDR3 is TGTGCCAGCAGTGTATTAGGGGTTGAGCAGTACTTC. Its translation: CASSVLGVEQYF. The variable domain in full, completed from reference TRBV2 and TRBJ2-7, reads EPEVTQTPSHQVTQMGQEVILRCVPISNHLYFYWYRQILGQKVEFLVSFYNNEISEKSEIFDDQFSVERPDGSNFTLKIRSTKLEDSAMYFCASSVLGVEQYFGPGTRLTVT.

The chain is built from TRBV9 and TRBJ1-2; tentatively, D is TRBD1 (5 bases). V lost 0 bases, J lost 4 bases, and 10 bases lay in between. Germline CDR1 reads SGDLS; CDR2 reads YYNGEE. The CDR3 runs to 14 residues. CDR3 nucleotide sequence: TGTGCCAGCAGCGTAGGTCAGGGCTCCTATGGCTACACCTTC. It encodes CASSVGQGSYGYTF.

The chain carries TRBV18 and TRBJ2-2; 8 bases are shared with TRBD1. V was clipped by 5 bases and J by 9 bases; unmatched bases: 8. Germline assignment: CDR1 KGHSH and CDR2 LQKENI. The CDR3 has 14 amino acids. CDR3 in amino acids: CASSVTGDFRELFF. The DNA for the CDR3 is TGTGCCAGCTCAGTGACAGGGGATTTCCGGGAGCTGTTTTTT.